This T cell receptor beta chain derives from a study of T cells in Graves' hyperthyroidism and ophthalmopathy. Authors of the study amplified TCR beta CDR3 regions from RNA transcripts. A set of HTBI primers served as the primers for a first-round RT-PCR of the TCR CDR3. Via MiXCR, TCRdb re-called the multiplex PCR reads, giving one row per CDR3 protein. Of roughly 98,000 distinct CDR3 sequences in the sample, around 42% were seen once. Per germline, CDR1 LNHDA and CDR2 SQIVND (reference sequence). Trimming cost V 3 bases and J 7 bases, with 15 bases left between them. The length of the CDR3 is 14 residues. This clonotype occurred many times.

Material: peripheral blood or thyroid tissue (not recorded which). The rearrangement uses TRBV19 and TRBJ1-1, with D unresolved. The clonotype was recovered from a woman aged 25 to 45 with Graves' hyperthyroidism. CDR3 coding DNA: TGTGCCAGTAGTATCCGAACCCCGGGAGATGAAGCTTTCTTT. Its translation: CASSIRTPGDEAFF. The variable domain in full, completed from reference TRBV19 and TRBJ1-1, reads DGGITQSPKYLFRKEGQNVTLSCEQNLNHDAMYWYRQDPGQGLRLIYYSQIVNDFQKGDIAEGYSVSREKKESFPLTVTSAQKNPTAFYLCASSIRTPGDEAFFGQGTRLTVV.